This T cell receptor beta chain came from a study of identical twins. TCRdb passed the 5' RACE reads through MiXCR, listing each CDR3 protein once. The sample lists 200,000 to 250,000 distinct CDR3 sequences, more than 12% occurring once. Trimming cost V 3 bases and J 0 bases; bases outside gene matches: 2. Germline V lookup: CDR1 DFQATT, CDR2 SNEGSKA (reference sequence). CDR3 size: 16 residues. The sample was memory (CD45RO+) T cells sorted from blood. The chain joins TRBV20-1 to TRBJ2-1; 13 positions agree with TRBD2. The receptor was isolated from a woman under 30 in good health. In DNA, the CDR3 is TGCAGTGCTAGGCGGACTAGCGGGGGCTCCTACAATGAGCAGTTCTTC. Translating it yields CSARRTSGGSYNEQFF.